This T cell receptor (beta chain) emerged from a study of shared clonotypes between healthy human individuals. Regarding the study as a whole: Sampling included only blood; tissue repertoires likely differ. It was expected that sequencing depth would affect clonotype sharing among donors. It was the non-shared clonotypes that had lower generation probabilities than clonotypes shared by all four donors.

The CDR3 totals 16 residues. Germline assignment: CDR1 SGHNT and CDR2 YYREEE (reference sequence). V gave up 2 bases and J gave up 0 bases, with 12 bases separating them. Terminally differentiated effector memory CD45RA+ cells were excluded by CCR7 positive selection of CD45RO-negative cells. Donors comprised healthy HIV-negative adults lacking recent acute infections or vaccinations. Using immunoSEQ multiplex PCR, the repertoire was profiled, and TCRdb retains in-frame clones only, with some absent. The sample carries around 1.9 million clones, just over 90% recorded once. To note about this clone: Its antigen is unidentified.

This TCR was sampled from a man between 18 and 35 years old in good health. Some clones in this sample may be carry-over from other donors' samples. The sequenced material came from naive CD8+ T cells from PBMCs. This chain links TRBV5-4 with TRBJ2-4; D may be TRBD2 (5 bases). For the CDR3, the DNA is TGTGCCAGCAGCTTATCGACCGGGGTAGCCAAAAACATTCAGTACTTC. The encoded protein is CASSLSTGVAKNIQYF. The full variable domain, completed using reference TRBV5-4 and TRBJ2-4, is ETGVTQSPTHLIKTRGQQVTLRCSSQSGHNTVSWYQQALGQGPQFIFQYYREEENGRGNFPPRFSGLQFPNYSSELNVNALELDDSALYLCASSLSTGVAKNIQYFGAGTRLSVL.